The clone carrying this T cell receptor beta chain has a single count. What it recognizes is unknown. Amplification used 60 Vbeta primers and 13 Jbeta primers. Sequencing was performed with immunoSEQ multiplex PCR; in TCRdb, only in-frame clones are kept and a portion is missing. The sample has approximately 200,000 clones, under 90% seen once. Trimming pared 6 bases from V and 7 bases from J, leaving 12 bases between. This CDR3 contains 12 residues. Germline V CDR1 and CDR2: MGHRA, YSYEKL. This record belongs to a study of cytomegalovirus exposure and HLA in healthy donors. As for the study in general: Among the 300 to 500 genotyped donors, approximately 82% were placed in the Caucasian-associated ancestry cluster. Study observations and caveats: Reported performance of the classifier showed diagnosis of cytomegalovirus status with high specificity and sensitivity. CMV antigen specificity of a few CMV-associated chains was confirmed in vitro. Cytomegalovirus-associated TCR beta chains were listed, numbering some 170.

The chain is built from TRBV4-1 and TRBJ2-5; weak D call: TRBD1 (5 bases). The sequenced sample was PBMCs. The receptor was derived from a boy aged 2 to 9 in good health and CMV-seronegative. CDR3 coding DNA: TGCGCCAGCAGGGGGCTCTTCGGGACCCAGTACTTC. Translation gives CASRGLFGTQYF.